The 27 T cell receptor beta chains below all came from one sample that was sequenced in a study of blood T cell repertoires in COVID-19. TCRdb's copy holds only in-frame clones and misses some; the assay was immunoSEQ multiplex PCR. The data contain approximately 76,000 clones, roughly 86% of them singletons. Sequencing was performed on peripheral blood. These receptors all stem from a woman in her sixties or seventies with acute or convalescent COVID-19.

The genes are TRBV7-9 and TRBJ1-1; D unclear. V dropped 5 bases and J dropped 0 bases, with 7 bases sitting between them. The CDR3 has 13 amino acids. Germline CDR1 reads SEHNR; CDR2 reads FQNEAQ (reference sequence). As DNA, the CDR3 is TGTGCCAGCAGCCCTAGGATGAACACTGAAGCTTTCTTT. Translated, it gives CASSPRMNTEAFF. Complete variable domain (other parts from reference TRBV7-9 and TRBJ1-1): DTGVSQNPRHKITKRGQNVTFRCDPISEHNRLYWYRQTLGQGPEFLTYFQNEAQLEKSRLLSDRFSAERPKGSFSTLEIQRTEQGDSAMYLCASSPRMNTEAFFGQGTRLTVV.

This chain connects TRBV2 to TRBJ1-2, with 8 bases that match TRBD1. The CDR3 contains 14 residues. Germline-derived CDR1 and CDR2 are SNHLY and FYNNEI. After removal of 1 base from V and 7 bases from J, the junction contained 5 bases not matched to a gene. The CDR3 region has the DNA TGTGCCAGCAGTGAAGACAGGGGGTTAGGTGGCTACACCTTC. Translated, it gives CASSEDRGLGGYTF.

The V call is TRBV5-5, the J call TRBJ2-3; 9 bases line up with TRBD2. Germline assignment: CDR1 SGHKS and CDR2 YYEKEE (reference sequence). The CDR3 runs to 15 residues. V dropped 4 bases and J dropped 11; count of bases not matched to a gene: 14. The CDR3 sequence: CASSPRGIAGDGQYF. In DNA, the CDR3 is TGTGCCAGCAGCCCCCGCGGGATAGCGGGGGATGGGCAGTATTTT.

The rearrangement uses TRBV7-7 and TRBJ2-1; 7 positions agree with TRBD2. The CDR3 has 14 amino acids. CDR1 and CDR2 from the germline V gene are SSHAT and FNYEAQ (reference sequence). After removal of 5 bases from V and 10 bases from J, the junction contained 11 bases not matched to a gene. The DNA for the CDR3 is TGTGCCAGCAGCCCCTCCCGTGCAGCGGGGGAGCAGTTCTTC. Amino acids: CASSPSRAAGEQFF. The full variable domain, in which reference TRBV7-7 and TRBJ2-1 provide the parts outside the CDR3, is GAGVSQSPRYKVTKRGQDVTLRCDPISSHATLYWYQQALGQGPEFLTYFNYEAQPDKSGLPSDRFSAERPEGSISTLTIQRTEQRDSAMYRCASSPSRAAGEQFFGPGTRLTVL.

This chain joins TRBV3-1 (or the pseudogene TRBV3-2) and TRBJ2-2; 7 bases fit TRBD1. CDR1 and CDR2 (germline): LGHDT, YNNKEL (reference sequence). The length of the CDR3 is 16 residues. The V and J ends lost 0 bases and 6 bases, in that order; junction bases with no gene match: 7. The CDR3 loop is CASSQEGQLGAGELFF. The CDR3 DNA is TGTGCCAGCAGCCAAGAGGGACAGCTGGGCGCCGGGGAGCTGTTTTTT.

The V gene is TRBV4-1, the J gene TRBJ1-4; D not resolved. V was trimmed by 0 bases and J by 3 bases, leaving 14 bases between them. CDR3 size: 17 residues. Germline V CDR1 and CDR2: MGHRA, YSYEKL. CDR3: CASSQDPGPPPNEKLFF. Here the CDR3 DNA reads TGCGCCAGCAGCCAAGACCCTGGGCCACCTCCTAATGAAAAACTGTTTTTT.

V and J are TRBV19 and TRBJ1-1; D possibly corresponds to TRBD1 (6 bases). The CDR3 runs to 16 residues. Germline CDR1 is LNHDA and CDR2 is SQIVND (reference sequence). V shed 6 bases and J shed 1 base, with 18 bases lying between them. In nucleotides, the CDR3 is TGTGCCAGTAGGACCCCCGGGACATCCGCGAACACTGAAGCTTTCTTT. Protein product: CASRTPGTSANTEAFF.

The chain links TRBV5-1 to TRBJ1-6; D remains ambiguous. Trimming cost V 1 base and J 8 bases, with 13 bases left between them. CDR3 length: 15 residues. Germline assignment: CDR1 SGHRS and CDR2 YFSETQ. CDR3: CASSLTGMADSPLHF. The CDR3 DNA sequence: TGCGCCAGCAGCTTGACGGGAATGGCGGATTCACCCCTCCACTTT.

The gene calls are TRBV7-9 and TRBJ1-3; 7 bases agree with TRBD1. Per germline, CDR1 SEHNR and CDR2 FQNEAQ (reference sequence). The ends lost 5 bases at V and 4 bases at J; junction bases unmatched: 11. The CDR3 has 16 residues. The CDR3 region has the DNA TGTGCCAGCAGCCCTACGGACCCGGACAGGGGAAACACCATATATTTT. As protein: CASSPTDPDRGNTIYF.

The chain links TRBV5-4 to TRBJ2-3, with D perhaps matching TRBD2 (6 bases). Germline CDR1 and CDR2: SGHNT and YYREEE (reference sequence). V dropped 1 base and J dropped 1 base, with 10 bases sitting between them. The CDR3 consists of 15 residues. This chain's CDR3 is CASSLRGGGTDTQYF. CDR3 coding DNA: TGTGCCAGCAGCTTGAGGGGCGGGGGCACAGATACGCAGTATTTT.

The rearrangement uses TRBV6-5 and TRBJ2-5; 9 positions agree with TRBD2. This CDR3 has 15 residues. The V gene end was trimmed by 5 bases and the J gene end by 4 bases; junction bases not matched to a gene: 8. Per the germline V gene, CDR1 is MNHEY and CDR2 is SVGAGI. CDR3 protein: CASSSGGRQGETQYF. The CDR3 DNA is TGTGCCAGCAGTAGCGGGGGGCGCCAAGGAGAGACCCAGTACTTC.

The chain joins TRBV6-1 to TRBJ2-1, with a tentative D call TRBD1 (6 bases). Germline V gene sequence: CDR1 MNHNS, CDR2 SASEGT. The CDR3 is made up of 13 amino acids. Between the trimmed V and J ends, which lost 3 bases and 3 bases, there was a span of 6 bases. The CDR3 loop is CASSDRGYNEQFF. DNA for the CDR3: TGTGCCAGCAGTGACAGGGGCTACAATGAGCAGTTCTTC.

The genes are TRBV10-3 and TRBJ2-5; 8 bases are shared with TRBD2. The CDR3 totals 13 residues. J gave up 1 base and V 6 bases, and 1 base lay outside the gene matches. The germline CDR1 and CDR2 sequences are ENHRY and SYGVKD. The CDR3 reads CAIRAGAQETQYF. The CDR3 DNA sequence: TGTGCCATCAGAGCGGGGGCCCAAGAGACCCAGTACTTC.

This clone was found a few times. The CDR3 loop reads CASSQDSGNTGELFF. CDR3 coding DNA: TGTGCCAGCAGCCAAGATAGTGGGAACACCGGGGAGCTGTTTTTT. The chain links TRBV7-6 to TRBJ2-2; unclear D gene. Germline V gene data show CDR1 as SGHVS and CDR2 as FNYEAQ. The CDR3 is made up of 15 amino acids. Trimming left V 5 bases short and J 1 base short, with 11 bases between.

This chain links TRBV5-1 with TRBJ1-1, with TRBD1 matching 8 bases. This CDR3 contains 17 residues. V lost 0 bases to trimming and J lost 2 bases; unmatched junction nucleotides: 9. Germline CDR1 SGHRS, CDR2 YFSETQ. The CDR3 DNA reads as TGCGCCAGCAGCTTGGTTGCAGGGGGCCACATCAACACTGAAGCTTTCTTT. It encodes CASSLVAGGHINTEAFF.

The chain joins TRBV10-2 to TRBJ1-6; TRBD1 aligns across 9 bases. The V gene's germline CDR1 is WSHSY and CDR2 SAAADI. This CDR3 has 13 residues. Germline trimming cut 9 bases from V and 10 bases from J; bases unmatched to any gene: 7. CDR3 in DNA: TGCGCCAGTAGGGACAGGGAGGTGTCACCCCTCCACTTT. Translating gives CASRDREVSPLHF.

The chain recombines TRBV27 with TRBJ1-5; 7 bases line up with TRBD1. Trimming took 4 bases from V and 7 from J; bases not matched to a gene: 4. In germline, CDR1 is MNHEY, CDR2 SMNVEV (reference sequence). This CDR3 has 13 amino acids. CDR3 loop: CASSSQGVQPQHF. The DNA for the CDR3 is TGTGCCAGCAGTTCGCAGGGGGTGCAGCCCCAGCATTTT.

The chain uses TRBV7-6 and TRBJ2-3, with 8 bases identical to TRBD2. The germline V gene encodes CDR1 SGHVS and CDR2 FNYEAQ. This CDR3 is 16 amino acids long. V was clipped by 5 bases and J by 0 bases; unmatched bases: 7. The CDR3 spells CASSPGLVTSTDTQYF. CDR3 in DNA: TGTGCCAGCAGCCCGGGACTAGTGACTAGCACAGATACGCAGTATTTT.

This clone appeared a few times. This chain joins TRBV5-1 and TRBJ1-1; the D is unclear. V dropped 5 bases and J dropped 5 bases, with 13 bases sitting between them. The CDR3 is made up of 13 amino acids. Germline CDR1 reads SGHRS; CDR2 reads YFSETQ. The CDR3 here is CASRSDLGTEAFF. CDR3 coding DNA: TGCGCCAGCAGGTCGGACTTGGGTACTGAAGCTTTCTTT.

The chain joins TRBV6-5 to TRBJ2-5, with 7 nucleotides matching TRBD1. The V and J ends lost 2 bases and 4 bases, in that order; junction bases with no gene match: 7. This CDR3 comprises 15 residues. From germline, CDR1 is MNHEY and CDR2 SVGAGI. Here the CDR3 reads CASSYNEGAVETQYF. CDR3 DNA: TGTGCCAGCAGTTACAACGAGGGGGCCGTAGAGACCCAGTACTTC.

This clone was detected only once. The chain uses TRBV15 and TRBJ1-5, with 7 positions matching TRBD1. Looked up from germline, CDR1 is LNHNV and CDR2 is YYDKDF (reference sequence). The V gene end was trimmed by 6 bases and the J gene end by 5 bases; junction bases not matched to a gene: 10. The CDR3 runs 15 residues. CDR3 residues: CATSHSTGDYQPQHF. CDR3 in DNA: TGTGCCACCAGTCACTCCACAGGGGACTATCAGCCCCAGCATTTT.

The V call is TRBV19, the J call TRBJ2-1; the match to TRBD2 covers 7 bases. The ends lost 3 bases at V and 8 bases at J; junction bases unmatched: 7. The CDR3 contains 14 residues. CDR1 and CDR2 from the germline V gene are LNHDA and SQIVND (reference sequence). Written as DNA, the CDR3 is TGTGCCAGTAGTATGGGAGGGCAGGTCTATGAGCAGTTCTTC. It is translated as CASSMGGQVYEQFF.

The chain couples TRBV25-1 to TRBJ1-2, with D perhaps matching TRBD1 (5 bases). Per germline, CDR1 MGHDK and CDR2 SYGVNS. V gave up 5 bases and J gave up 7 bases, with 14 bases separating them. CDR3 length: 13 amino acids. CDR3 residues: CASSKRGGSGYTF. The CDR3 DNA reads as TGTGCCAGCAGTAAAAGGGGCGGAAGTGGCTACACCTTC.

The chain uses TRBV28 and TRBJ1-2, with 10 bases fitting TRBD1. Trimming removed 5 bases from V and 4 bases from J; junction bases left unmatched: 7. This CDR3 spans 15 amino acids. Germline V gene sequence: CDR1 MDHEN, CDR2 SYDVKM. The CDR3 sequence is CASSAGQGFGYGYTF. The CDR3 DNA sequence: TGTGCCAGCAGTGCGGGACAGGGGTTTGGCTATGGCTACACCTTC.

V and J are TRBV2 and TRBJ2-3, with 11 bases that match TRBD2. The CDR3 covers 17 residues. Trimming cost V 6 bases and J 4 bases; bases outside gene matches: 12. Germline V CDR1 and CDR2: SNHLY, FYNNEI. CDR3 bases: TGTGCCAGCAGAAGGAACCTAGCGGGGGGTTTTTCAGATACGCAGTATTTT. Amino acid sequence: CASRRNLAGGFSDTQYF. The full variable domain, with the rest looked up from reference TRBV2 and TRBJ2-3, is EPEVTQTPSHQVTQMGQEVILRCVPISNHLYFYWYRQILGQKVEFLVSFYNNEISEKSEIFDDQFSVERPDGSNFTLKIRSTKLEDSAMYFCASRRNLAGGFSDTQYFGPGTRLTVL.

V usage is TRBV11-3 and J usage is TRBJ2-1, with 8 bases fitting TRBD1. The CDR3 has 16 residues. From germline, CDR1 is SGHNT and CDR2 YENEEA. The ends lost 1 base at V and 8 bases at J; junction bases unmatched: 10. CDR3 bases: TGTGCCAGCAGCTTAGGTGAGACAGGGGCTATCGATGAGCAGTTCTTC. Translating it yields CASSLGETGAIDEQFF.

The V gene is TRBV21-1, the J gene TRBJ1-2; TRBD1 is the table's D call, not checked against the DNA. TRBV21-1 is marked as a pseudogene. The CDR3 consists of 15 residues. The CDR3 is CAKSRDRDSNYGYTF. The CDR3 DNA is TGTGCCAAATCCCGGGACAGGGATTCTAACTATGGCTACACCTTC.